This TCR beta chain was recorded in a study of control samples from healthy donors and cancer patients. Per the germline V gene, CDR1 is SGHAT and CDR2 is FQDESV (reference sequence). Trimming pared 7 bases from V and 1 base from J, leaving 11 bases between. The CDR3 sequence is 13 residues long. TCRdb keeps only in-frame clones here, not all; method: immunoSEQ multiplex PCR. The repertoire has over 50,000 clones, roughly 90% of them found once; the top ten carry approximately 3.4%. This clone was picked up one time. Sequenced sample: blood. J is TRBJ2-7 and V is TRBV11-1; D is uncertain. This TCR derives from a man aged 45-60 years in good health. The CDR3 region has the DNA TGTGCCAGCACTCGACTGGAATCCTACGAGCAGTACTTC. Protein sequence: CASTRLESYEQYF.